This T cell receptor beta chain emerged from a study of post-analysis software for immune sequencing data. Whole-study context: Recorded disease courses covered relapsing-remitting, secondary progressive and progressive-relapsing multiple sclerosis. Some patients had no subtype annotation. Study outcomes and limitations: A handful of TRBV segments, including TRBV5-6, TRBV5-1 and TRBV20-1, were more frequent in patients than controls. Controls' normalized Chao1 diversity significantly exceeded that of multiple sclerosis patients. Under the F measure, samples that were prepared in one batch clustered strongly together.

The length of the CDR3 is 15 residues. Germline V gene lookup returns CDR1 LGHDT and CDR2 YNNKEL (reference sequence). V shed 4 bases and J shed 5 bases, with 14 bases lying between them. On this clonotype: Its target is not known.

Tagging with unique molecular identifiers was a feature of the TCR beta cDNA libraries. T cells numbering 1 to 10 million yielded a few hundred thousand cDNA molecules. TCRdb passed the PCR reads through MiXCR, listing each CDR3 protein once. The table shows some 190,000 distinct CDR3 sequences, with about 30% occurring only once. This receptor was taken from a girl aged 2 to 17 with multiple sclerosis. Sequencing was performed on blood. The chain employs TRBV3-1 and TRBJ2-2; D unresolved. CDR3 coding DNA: TGTGCCAGCAGCCCAAGAACGAGTGGGACCGGGGAGCTGTTTTTT. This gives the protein CASSPRTSGTGELFF.